A selection of T cell receptor beta chains follows, all from one sample in a study of blood T cell repertoires in COVID-19. Only in-frame clones appear in the TCRdb table, and some are missing; sequencing was by immunoSEQ multiplex PCR. The data contain 390,000 or so clones, roughly 89% of them seen just once; the ten biggest clones take up 10%. The sample taken for sequencing was PBMCs or T cells enriched from blood (not recorded which). Every receptor here comes from a woman aged 45-59 years who had recovered from COVID-19. Both conserved end residues are part of each CDR3. A D gene is named only where the DNA matches it firmly.

TRBD1	TRBV2	TRBJ2-2	CASSAQGAQTGELFF	TGTGCCAGCAGTGCCCAGGGGGCACAGACCGGGGAGCTGTTTTTT
NA	TRBV24-1	TRBJ2-5	CATSDLQFAGKETQYF	TGTGCCACCAGTGATTTGCAATTCGCGGGGAAAGAGACCCAGTACTTC
NA	TRBV5-1	TRBJ1-6	CASSPAGTFNSPLHF	TGCGCCAGCAGCCCCGCCGGGACATTCAATTCACCCCTCCACTTT
NA	TRBV2	TRBJ1-3	CASRVAPGFTRGNTIYF	TGTGCCAGCAGAGTCGCCCCAGGGTTTACTCGTGGAAACACCATATATTTT
NA	TRBV10-3	TRBJ2-2	CAISESRTKNTGELFF	TGTGCCATCAGTGAGTCGCGGACTAAAAACACCGGGGAGCTGTTTTTT
NA	TRBV11-2	TRBJ1-3	CASSFGEGVEANTIYF	TGTGCCAGCAGCTTCGGGGAGGGGGTGGAGGCGAACACCATATATTTT
NA	TRBV4-1	TRBJ2-1	CASSLLGEWLNEQFF	TGCGCCAGCAGCCTCCTTGGGGAGTGGTTGAATGAGCAGTTCTTC
NA	TRBV6-5	TRBJ2-1	CASSFTWDIRNEQFF	TGTGCCAGCAGCTTCACGTGGGACATTCGCAATGAGCAGTTCTTC
NA	TRBV11-2	TRBJ1-2	CASSLDLGLGYTF	TGTGCCAGCAGCTTAGATCTGGGACTTGGCTACACCTTC
NA	TRBV6-4	TRBJ2-1	CASSDSWRGDYNEQFF	TGTGCCAGCAGTGACTCGTGGCGGGGTGACTACAATGAGCAGTTCTTC
NA	TRBV12-3/TRBV12-4	TRBJ1-1	CASSFGGAEAFF	TGTGCCAGCAGTTTCGGAGGAGCTGAAGCTTTCTTT